This entry lists 3 T cell receptor beta chains sequenced from one sample in a study of blood T cell repertoires in COVID-19 (dated by TCRdb to 2020 to 2022). Receptors were amplified or captured by the immunoSEQ multiplex PCR assay. In TCRdb, the immuneACCESS table is reduced to in-frame sequences with V and J assigned. These tables do not hold every clone; where another copy was compared, an unresolved V gene accounts for under half, and the others remain unexplained. The sample yields a few hundred thousand clones; around 87% were counted once. Approximately 2.4% of the sample is taken by the ten largest. The sample comprised peripheral blood. These receptors all come from a man between 18 and 29 years old with active or convalescent COVID-19.

The chain is built from TRBV7-9 and TRBJ2-7, with 10 nucleotides matching TRBD1. This CDR3 comprises 14 residues. The V and J ends lost 5 bases and 3 bases, in that order; junction bases with no gene match: 4. Germline V gene lookup returns CDR1 SEHNR and CDR2 FQNEAQ (reference sequence). The CDR3 loop reads CASSPGQGGYEQYF. CDR3 DNA sequence: TGTGCCAGCAGCCCCGGACAGGGGGGCTACGAGCAGTACTTC.

This clone was counted only a few times. J is TRBJ1-6 and V is TRBV5-1, with TRBD1 matching 9 bases. The V gene's germline CDR1 is SGHRS and CDR2 YFSETQ. The CDR3 length is 15 residues. V shed 2 bases and J 7 bases; nucleotides not matched to a gene: 4. CDR3 DNA: TGCGCCAGCAGCTTAGGACAGGGGTGGAATTCACCCCTCCACTTT. Protein sequence: CASSLGQGWNSPLHF.

This chain connects TRBV2 to TRBJ1-6; tentative D call: TRBD1 (6 bases). The CDR3 runs 19 residues. V shed 8 bases and J shed 9 bases, with 32 bases lying between them. CDR1 and CDR2 from the germline V gene are SNHLY and FYNNEI. CDR3: CASELSRETGTTGSSPLHF. In nucleotides, the CDR3 is TGTGCCAGCGAGCTAAGTAGGGAAACAGGGACCACCGGTAGTTCACCCCTCCACTTT.